These T cell receptor beta chains were read from a single sample in a study of OX40 agonist ivuxolimab in advanced cancers. The data were produced by immunoSEQ multiplex PCR, yet TCRdb's version contains in-frame clones alone and is incomplete. The table shows tens of thousands of clones, with around 81% occurring only once. The sequencing here drew on CD4+ or CD8+ T cells sorted from blood, taken in a trial of the OX40 agonist ivuxolimab. The receptors shown here come from an adult with an advanced solid tumor such as melanoma, head and neck, liver or kidney cancer. The CDR3 runs from the conserved cysteine through the conserved F or W. Fields, in order: J gene, clone size, V gene, D gene, CDR3 DNA, CDR3 protein. The D gene is left open where the match is weak. Clone size appears in some rows only: once, few, many, or a class for an expanded clone.

TRBJ2-5 - TRBV6-1 - TGTGCCAGCAGCCCAACGGATTACCAAGAGACCCAGTACTTC CASSPTDYQETQYF
TRBJ1-2 - TRBV9 - TGTGCCAGCAGCGTAGGGCAGGCTACCTATGGCTACACCTTC CASSVGQATYGYTF
TRBJ1-4 - TRBV2 - TGTGCCAGCAGCCGAGGAGGGGCGGCTAATGAAAAACTGTTTTTT CASSRGGAANEKLFF
TRBJ1-3 - TRBV6-5 - TGTGCCAGCAGTGGAACAGCCTCTGGAAACACCATATATTTT CASSGTASGNTIYF
TRBJ1-1 - TRBV9 - TGTGCCAGCAGCGTAAAGGCAAGCGGTGAAGCTTTCTTT CASSVKASGEAFF
TRBJ2-5 - TRBV19 TRBD2 TGTGCCAGTAGTCCGGGGGGGCTACGGAAGACCCAGTACTTC CASSPGGLRKTQYF
TRBJ2-3 - TRBV5-4 TRBD1 TGTGCCAGCAGCCGACCGGGACAGGGGTACACAGATACGCAGTATTTT CASSRPGQGYTDTQYF
TRBJ1-6 once TRBV4-2 - TGTGCCAGCAGCCAAGGAGGGGCCAATTCACCCCTCCACTTT CASSQGGANSPLHF
TRBJ2-3 - TRBV5-1 - TGCGCCAGCAGCTTGGAGCTGGATACAGATACGCAGTATTTT CASSLELDTDTQYF
TRBJ1-3 - TRBV19 - TGTGCCAGTAGTGAGGGCTTCGGTGGAAACACCATATATTTT CASSEGFGGNTIYF
TRBJ2-5 - TRBV19 - TGTGCCAGTAGTATAGATGGGCAGGCCCGGGGTGAGACCCAGTACTTC CASSIDGQARGETQYF
TRBJ2-3 - TRBV10-3 TRBD2 TGTGCCATCAGTCCCGTTTTGGGGGGGACTAGCACAGATACGCAGTATTTT CAISPVLGGTSTDTQYF
TRBJ1-5 - TRBV6-5 TRBD1 TGTGCCAGCACCAACTCCCGGGACAGGGGTCAGCCCCAGCATTTT CASTNSRDRGQPQHF
TRBJ1-5 - TRBV28 TRBD1 TGTGCCAGCAGTCAACAGGGGGCTGGCAATCAGCCCCAGCATTTT CASSQQGAGNQPQHF
TRBJ1-2 medium-sized TRBV5-1 - TGCGCCAGCAGCTTGGATGCGATAGGGATCGATGGCTACACCTTC CASSLDAIGIDGYTF
TRBJ1-6 few TRBV11-2 - TGTGCCAGCAGCTTAATCGGCTCACCCCTCCACTTT CASSLIGSPLHF
TRBJ1-2 - TRBV19 - TGTGCCAGTACCACCACGGGAGTAAACTATGGCTACACCTTC CASTTTGVNYGYTF
TRBJ1-1 - TRBV6-5 - TGTGCCAGCGCCGGGAGGACAGAAGGCACTGAAGCTTTCTTT CASAGRTEGTEAFF
TRBJ1-1 - TRBV6-5 - TGTGCCAGCAGCCAAGAGGTACAGGGACGAGCTTTCTTT CASSQEVQGRAFF
TRBJ2-7 - TRBV25-1 TRBD1 TGTGCCAGCAGAGCTAGCCTAGGACAGGGAAAGGAGCAGTACTTC CASRASLGQGKEQYF
TRBJ2-3 - TRBV7-3 - TGTGCCAGCAGCTCGGGACGATCCGCTAGCACAGATACGCAGTATTTT CASSSGRSASTDTQYF
TRBJ1-2 - TRBV21-1 - TGTGCCAGCAGCATACCGCCGGACAGGGATTACCAAGTAACAGCTAACTATGGCTACACCTTC CASSIPPDRDYQVTANYGYTF
TRBJ2-2 - TRBV2 - TGTGCCAGCAGTGTGTGGCCCGGGGAGCTGTTTTTT CASSVWPGELFF
TRBJ1-2 few TRBV28 TRBD1 TGTGCCAGCAGGTTGCCGGGACAGCTATATGGCTACACCTTC CASRLPGQLYGYTF
TRBJ1-1 - TRBV9 TRBD1 TGTGCCAGCAGCGTAGGGCAGGGGGTTCCTTTCTACACTGAAGCTTTCTTT CASSVGQGVPFYTEAFF
TRBJ2-2 - TRBV9 - TGTGCCAGCAGCGTAGTCGGCACCGGGGAGCTGTTTTTT CASSVVGTGELFF
TRBJ1-5 once TRBV7-3 - TGTGCCAGCAGCTTAACGGCTGGCAATCAGCCCCAGCATTTT CASSLTAGNQPQHF
TRBJ1-1 few TRBV6-4 - TGTGCCAGCAGTGAGCGCAGGGGCGCTGAAGCTTTCTTT CASSERRGAEAFF
TRBJ1-5 - TRBV4-2 - TGTGCCAGCAGCCATGACCCGGGCAGGGGACATCAGCCCCAGCATTTT CASSHDPGRGHQPQHF
TRBJ1-2 - TRBV5-1 - TGCGCCAGCAGCTCGCAATTCAAAGGGGACTTACAGGGCTACACCTTC CASSSQFKGDLQGYTF
TRBJ2-1 - TRBV5-1 TRBD1 TGCGCCAGCAGCCAGCTGGGGGGACAGGGAAGGAATGAGCAGTTCTTC CASSQLGGQGRNEQFF
TRBJ2-3 - TRBV11-2 - TGTGCCAGCAGCCCCGGGGATACGCAGTATTTT CASSPGDTQYF
TRBJ2-5 - TRBV9 TRBD1 TGTGCCAGCAGCACGGGACAGGGGCCGGGTGGGGGGACCCAGTACTTC CASSTGQGPGGGTQYF
TRBJ1-4 - TRBV18 TRBD1 TGTGCCAGCTCACCTTACAGGGGGCGTGATGAAAAACTGTTTTTT CASSPYRGRDEKLFF
TRBJ2-7 - TRBV2 - TGTGCCAGCAGTGGCCGAGACAGAGCAACCTACGAGCAGTACTTC CASSGRDRATYEQYF
TRBJ2-7 few TRBV7-2 TRBD2 TGTGCCAGCAGCTTGTCTAGCGGGGGGGCCGGCTACGAGCAGTACTTC CASSLSSGGAGYEQYF
TRBJ2-1 - TRBV5-4 - TGTGCCAGCAGCACACCGACGGTTCATGAGCAGTTCTTC CASSTPTVHEQFF
TRBJ1-5 - TRBV21-1 - TGTGCCAGCACCACCCCGGAGGGACGACCAAAAACTCAGAGCAATCAGCCCCAGCATTTT CASTTPEGRPKTQSNQPQHF
TRBJ2-3 once TRBV7-8 TRBD1 TGTGCCAGCAGCCCGCCGGGACAGAGCACAGATACGCAGTATTTT CASSPPGQSTDTQYF
TRBJ1-5 - TRBV11-2 TRBD1 TGTGCCAGCAGCTTAGGAGGGACAGGGGGCGATCAGCCCCAGCATTTT CASSLGGTGGDQPQHF
TRBJ1-1 - TRBV5-4 - TGTGCCAGCAGCTTGGCTGTTCCCTCCACGAACACTGAAGCTTTCTTT CASSLAVPSTNTEAFF
TRBJ1-4 - TRBV5-5 - TGTGCCAGCAGCTTTTCTGCAACTAATGAAAAACTGTTTTTT CASSFSATNEKLFF